The sample holds a few counts of the clone carrying this T cell receptor (beta chain). This specimen belongs to a study of early T cells in non-severe SARS-CoV-2 infection. On the study more broadly: Chains from this unsorted whole-blood bulk RNA could not be paired.

In the library, individual cDNA molecules carried attached unique molecular identifiers. One entry per CDR3 protein results from TCRdb running MiXCR on the 5' RACE reads. The sample contains about 64,000 distinct CDR3 sequences, 20% of which appear only once. The CDR3 is 13 amino acids. From germline, CDR1 is SQVTM and CDR2 ANQGSEA. The V call is TRBV29-1, the J call TRBJ2-5; 10 bases fit TRBD1. The clonotype comes from an adult who was a healthcare worker with PCR-confirmed SARS-CoV-2 infection or an uninfected control (not recorded which). This sample comprised whole blood, obtained at baseline. CDR3 region: CRRTGQGLETQYF. CDR3 in DNA: TGCAGGAGAACGGGACAGGGGTTAGAGACCCAGTACTTC.